This T cell receptor beta chain was identified during a study of blood T cell repertoires in COVID-19. The overall study: The origin of the acute and convalescent COVID-19 samples was the United States, Italy and Spain.

The germline V gene encodes CDR1 MNHEY and CDR2 SVGAGI. The V gene lost 8 bases and the J gene lost 3 bases, with 12 bases spanning the gap. This CDR3 region has 13 residues. Original methodology: Nucleated cell counts were estimated from reference gene primer amplification. The data were produced by immunoSEQ multiplex PCR, yet TCRdb's version contains in-frame clones alone and is incomplete. The D gene and trimming were derived from the DNA, and the V and J assignments and clone size from that table. The table includes 95,000 to 120,000 clones, about two thirds detected once. The material sequenced was peripheral blood. The chain joins TRBV6-5 to TRBJ2-3; D call uncertain. This receptor was identified in a woman aged 40-49 years with acute or convalescent COVID-19. CDR3 bases: TGTGCCAGCTCCCCAGTATTGACAGATACGCAGTATTTT. It is translated as CASSPVLTDTQYF.